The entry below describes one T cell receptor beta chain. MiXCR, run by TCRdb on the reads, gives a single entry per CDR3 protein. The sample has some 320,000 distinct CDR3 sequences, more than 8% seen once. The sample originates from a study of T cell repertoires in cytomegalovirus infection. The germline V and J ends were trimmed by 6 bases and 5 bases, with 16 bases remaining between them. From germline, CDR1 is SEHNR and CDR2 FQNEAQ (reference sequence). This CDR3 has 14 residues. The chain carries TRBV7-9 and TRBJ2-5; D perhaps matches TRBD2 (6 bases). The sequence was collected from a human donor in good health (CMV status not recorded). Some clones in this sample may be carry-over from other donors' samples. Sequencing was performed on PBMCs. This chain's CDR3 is CASREEGARETQYF. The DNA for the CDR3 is TGTGCCAGCAGGGAGGAGGGCGCGCGGGAGACCCAGTACTTC.